The 27 T cell receptor beta chains in this list originate from one sample, sequenced in a study of blood T cell repertoires in COVID-19. This table comes from immunoSEQ multiplex PCR, and its TCRdb copy is limited to in-frame clones, with some not included. The sample includes around 400,000 clones, roughly 90% of them seen just once. Sequenced sample: PBMCs or T cells enriched from blood (not recorded which). These receptors were collected from a young woman who had recovered from COVID-19.

This chain joins TRBV12-3 or TRBV12-4 and TRBJ1-2; TRBD1 might be the D (6 bases). The CDR3 spans 13 residues. Trimming took 4 bases from V and 3 from J, leaving 9 bases between them. The CDR3 protein is CASSSQGYYGYTF. In nucleotides, the CDR3 is TGTGCCAGCAGTTCACAGGGATACTATGGCTACACCTTC.

The chain recombines TRBV5-1 with TRBJ1-2; no firm D call. V was pared by 2 bases and J by 5 bases, with 10 bases between. The length of the CDR3 is 13 residues. The germline gives CDR1 SGHRS, CDR2 YFSETQ. CDR3 coding DNA: TGCGCCAGCAGCTTCAGTATCTCGTATGGCTACACCTTC. Protein product: CASSFSISYGYTF.

The V call is TRBV9, the J call TRBJ2-5, with a tentative D call TRBD1 (5 bases). Germline V CDR1 and CDR2: SGDLS, YYNGEE. The germline V and J ends were trimmed by 4 bases and 0 bases, with 16 bases remaining between them. The CDR3 has 16 amino acids. In DNA, the CDR3 is TGTGCCAGCAGCCCGGTCGCAGGGATTTACCAAGAGACCCAGTACTTC. Encoded protein: CASSPVAGIYQETQYF.

V gene TRBV11-2 combines with J gene TRBJ1-6, with D possibly being TRBD1 (5 bases). With 3 bases removed from V and 10 bases from J, the gap between germline ends came to 22 bases. CDR1 is SGHAT, CDR2 FQNNGV, per germline. The CDR3 runs to 17 residues. Here the CDR3 DNA reads TGTGCCAGCAGCTTGTCCGCGGGGGGATTTCGTCGATCACCCCTCCACTTT. Amino acids: CASSLSAGGFRRSPLHF.

The V call is TRBV24-1, the J call TRBJ2-1; TRBD2 matches 14 bases. J lost 9 bases, V lost 7 bases, and 16 bases had no gene match. Germline CDR1 KGHDR, CDR2 SFDVKD. This CDR3 has 18 residues. The CDR3 protein is CATRPRPETSGRESEQFF. CDR3 nucleotide sequence: TGTGCCACCAGGCCCCGACCCGAGACTAGCGGGAGGGAGAGTGAGCAGTTCTTC.

This chain uses TRBV25-1 with TRBJ2-6; D not certain. CDR3 length: 14 amino acids. CDR1 and CDR2 from the germline V gene are MGHDK and SYGVNS. The V end was cut by 6 bases, the J end by 0 bases, with 6 bases between. This CDR3 is CASSLISGANVLTF. The CDR3 DNA reads TGTGCCAGCAGCTTAATCTCTGGGGCCAACGTCCTGACTTTC.

This clone appeared a few times. The chain recombines TRBV7-2 with TRBJ1-1; TRBD1 aligns across 7 bases. CDR1 and CDR2 (germline): SGHTA, FQGNSA. The ends lost 5 bases at V and 0 bases at J; junction bases unmatched: 12. This CDR3 has 17 amino acids. The DNA of the CDR3 is TGTGCCAGCAGCCCCCCCGGGACAGCCCATTTGAACACTGAAGCTTTCTTT. Translation: CASSPPGTAHLNTEAFF.

The rearrangement joins TRBV27 to TRBJ1-4, with TRBD1 as a possible D gene (6 bases). CDR3 length: 17 residues. Germline-derived CDR1 and CDR2 are MNHEY and SMNVEV (reference sequence). V dropped 5 bases and J dropped 7 bases, with 23 bases sitting between them. The CDR3 here is CASSPRGGGLFSEKLFF. The CDR3 nucleotides read TGTGCCAGCAGTCCCCGGGGCGGGGGCTTATTCTCTGAAAAACTGTTTTTT.

V and J are TRBV6-5 and TRBJ2-7; D unclear. CDR3 size: 13 residues. Per germline, CDR1 MNHEY and CDR2 SVGAGI. Trimming pared 5 bases from V and 0 bases from J, leaving 8 bases between. This CDR3 reads CASSMGSSYEQYF. The CDR3 nucleotides read TGTGCCAGCAGTATGGGCAGCTCCTACGAGCAGTACTTC.

This chain links TRBV24-1 with TRBJ2-5, with TRBD1 identical over 8 bases. The V and J ends lost 0 bases and 3 bases, in that order; junction bases with no gene match: 2. The germline gives CDR1 KGHDR, CDR2 SFDVKD. The CDR3 length is 15 residues. CDR3 DNA sequence: TGTGCCACCAGTGATTTGACAGGGGGTGAAGAGACCCAGTACTTC. The encoded protein is CATSDLTGGEETQYF.

This clone has only a few counts. The chain carries TRBV5-1 and TRBJ2-1, with D uncertain. The germline V and J ends were trimmed by 1 base and 5 bases, with 13 bases remaining between them. Germline CDR1 and CDR2: SGHRS and YFSETQ. There are 15 residues in the CDR3. The DNA of the CDR3 is TGCGCCAGCAGCTTGCGCGCACCTCAAGACAATGAGCAGTTCTTC. The encoded protein is CASSLRAPQDNEQFF.

V gene TRBV7-2 combines with J gene TRBJ2-7, with 9 positions matching TRBD1. With 4 bases clipped from V and 4 bases from J, the junction kept 5 bases outside the gene matches. The CDR3 is 14 residues long. Germline CDR1 is SGHTA and CDR2 is FQGNSA. The CDR3 DNA reads TGTGCCAGCAGCTCTAGACAGGGGGTGTACGAGCAGTACTTC. It yields the protein CASSSRQGVYEQYF.

The chain uses TRBV7-3 and TRBJ2-1, with D perhaps TRBD2 (5 bases). Germline V CDR1 and CDR2: SGHTA, FQGTGA. CDR3 size: 18 residues. V lost 5 bases and J 0 bases, leaving 20 bases between the germline ends. The chain's CDR3 is CASSPYSRDMSSYNEQFF. In DNA form, the CDR3 reads TGTGCCAGCAGCCCCTATTCGAGGGATATGAGCTCCTACAATGAGCAGTTCTTC.

V gene TRBV7-2 combines with J gene TRBJ1-1; 8 nucleotides agree with TRBD1. With 1 base clipped from V and 4 bases from J, the junction kept 5 bases outside the gene matches. CDR3 length: 15 amino acids. Germline assignment: CDR1 SGHTA and CDR2 FQGNSA. The CDR3 sequence: CASSLEATGGTEAFF. The CDR3 DNA reads TGTGCCAGCAGCTTAGAGGCCACAGGGGGCACTGAAGCTTTCTTT.

The J gene is TRBJ2-5, the V gene TRBV29-1, with D perhaps TRBD2 (6 bases). Trimming left V 6 bases short and J 5 bases short, with 10 bases between. The germline V gene encodes CDR1 SQVTM and CDR2 ANQGSEA. The CDR3 sequence is 11 residues long. CDR3 bases: TGCAGCGTCCGCCGGGGGGAGACCCAGTACTTC. Its translation is CSVRRGETQYF.

V gene TRBV27 combines with J gene TRBJ2-7; 8 bases line up with TRBD2. This CDR3 is built from 13 residues. V shed 7 bases, J shed 3 bases, and the junction held 5 bases outside the gene matches. CDR1 and CDR2 from the germline V gene are MNHEY and SMNVEV (reference sequence). The DNA of the CDR3 is TGTGCCAGCAAGAGCGGGAGTAACTACGAGCAGTACTTC. It yields the protein CASKSGSNYEQYF.

V gene TRBV6-5 combines with J gene TRBJ2-3; 7 bases map to TRBD1. The length of the CDR3 is 14 residues. The V gene end was trimmed by 4 bases and the J gene end by 6 bases; junction bases not matched to a gene: 7. Germline CDR1 is MNHEY and CDR2 is SVGAGI. The DNA for the CDR3 is TGTGCCAGCAGTTGGGACAGTACCTTGGATACGCAGTATTTT. Amino acid sequence: CASSWDSTLDTQYF.

The V and J genes are TRBV29-1 and TRBJ2-3; TRBD2 agrees at 13 bases. The germline gives CDR1 SQVTM, CDR2 ANQGSEA. CDR3 length: 15 residues. Trimming cost V 7 bases and J 0 bases; bases outside gene matches: 4. The CDR3 coding sequence is TGCAGCGCTCCGGGACTAGCGGGAAGCACAGATACGCAGTATTTT. Translating it yields CSAPGLAGSTDTQYF.

This clone appeared a single time. The chain links TRBV5-1 to TRBJ1-2; D unclear. CDR3 length: 10 residues. Trimming removed 7 bases from V and 8 bases from J, with 9 bases in between. CDR1 SGHRS and CDR2 YFSETQ come from the germline V gene. This chain's CDR3 is CASRGKGYTF. The CDR3 nucleotides read TGCGCCAGCCGCGGAAAGGGCTACACCTTC. The whole variable domain, filled in from reference TRBV5-1 and TRBJ1-2, reads KAGVTQTPRYLIKTRGQQVTLSCSPISGHRSVSWYQQTPGQGLQFLFEYFSETQRNKGNFPGRFSGRQFSNSRSEMNVSTLELGDSALYLCASRGKGYTFGSGTRLTVV.

CDR3 sequence (DNA): TGTGCCAGCAGCGCCCGACAGGGGCGGGTCACTGAAGCTTTCTTT. It yields the protein CASSARQGRVTEAFF. The chain carries TRBV11-1 and TRBJ1-1, with 8 nucleotides matching TRBD1. CDR1 and CDR2 from the germline V gene are SGHAT and FQDESV (reference sequence). Trimming cost V 5 bases and J 4 bases; bases outside gene matches: 9. The length of the CDR3 is 15 residues.

This clone is a singleton in its sample. This sequence joins TRBV2 and TRBJ2-5; no clear D. CDR3 length: 16 amino acids. The V gene lost 1 base and the J gene lost 0 bases, with 12 bases spanning the gap. Germline V gene sequence: CDR1 SNHLY, CDR2 FYNNEI. This CDR3 reads CASSEETAPYQETQYF. In DNA form, the CDR3 reads TGTGCCAGCAGTGAAGAGACTGCGCCGTACCAAGAGACCCAGTACTTC.

The rearrangement joins TRBV5-6 to TRBJ1-1; maybe TRBD1 (5 bases). V was clipped by 4 bases and J by 7 bases, with 23 bases between them. This CDR3 is 16 amino acids long. The germline CDR1 and CDR2 sequences are SGHDT and YYEEEE. The chain's CDR3 is CASSQLGGAGIHEAFF. As DNA, the CDR3 is TGTGCCAGCAGCCAGCTTGGCGGTGCAGGGATACATGAAGCTTTCTTT.

This chain connects TRBV18 to TRBJ1-2, with 9 nucleotides matching TRBD1. The CDR3 has 14 amino acids. With 4 bases clipped from V and 8 bases from J, the junction kept 8 bases outside the gene matches. In germline, CDR1 is KGHSH, CDR2 LQKENI. The CDR3, as DNA: TGTGCCAGCTCACTGGGGACAGGGAAAGGGGGCTACACCTTC. Translated: CASSLGTGKGGYTF.

The V and J genes are TRBV28 and TRBJ2-6; D perhaps matches TRBD1 (5 bases). In germline, CDR1 is MDHEN, CDR2 SYDVKM. Trimming removed 3 bases at V and 2 bases at J, with 8 bases between. This CDR3 spans 15 amino acids. The CDR3 coding sequence is TGTGCCAGCAGTTTCCCCAGGGCTGGGGCCAACGTCCTGACTTTC. It yields the protein CASSFPRAGANVLTF.

Only a few counts were recorded for this clone. This sequence joins TRBV7-2 and TRBJ2-7; 8 bases map to TRBD1. The junction had 2 bases not matched to a gene; V was cut back by 1 base and J by 0 bases. The CDR3 totals 15 residues. Germline V gene lookup returns CDR1 SGHTA and CDR2 FQGNSA. The CDR3 protein is CASSLGTGFSYEQYF. For the CDR3, the DNA is TGTGCCAGCAGCTTAGGGACAGGGTTCTCCTACGAGCAGTACTTC. The variable domain in full, with the rest retrieved from reference TRBV7-2 and TRBJ2-7, is GAGVSQSPSNKVTEKGKDVELRCDPISGHTALYWYRQSLGQGLEFLIYFQGNSAPDKSGLPSDRFSAERTGGSVSTLTIQRTQQEDSAVYLCASSLGTGFSYEQYFGPGTRLTVT.

The J gene is TRBJ2-5, the V gene TRBV7-8, with D maybe TRBD1 (6 bases). The CDR3 loop spans 14 amino acids. Germline V gives CDR1 SGHVS, CDR2 FQNEAQ. The germline V and J ends were trimmed by 2 bases and 5 bases, with 12 bases remaining between them. CDR3 bases: TGTGCCAGCAGCTTAATCACAGGGTCTGAGACCCAGTACTTC. This translates into CASSLITGSETQYF.

The gene calls are TRBV29-1 and TRBJ1-1; 7 nucleotides align to TRBD1. V was pared by 7 bases and J by 2 bases, with 10 bases of the junction left unmatched. The CDR3 sequence is 14 residues long. Looked up from germline, CDR1 is SQVTM and CDR2 is ANQGSEA. In nucleotides, the CDR3 is TGCAGCGCCACGAGGACAGGATTTAACACTGAAGCTTTCTTT. It yields the protein CSATRTGFNTEAFF.